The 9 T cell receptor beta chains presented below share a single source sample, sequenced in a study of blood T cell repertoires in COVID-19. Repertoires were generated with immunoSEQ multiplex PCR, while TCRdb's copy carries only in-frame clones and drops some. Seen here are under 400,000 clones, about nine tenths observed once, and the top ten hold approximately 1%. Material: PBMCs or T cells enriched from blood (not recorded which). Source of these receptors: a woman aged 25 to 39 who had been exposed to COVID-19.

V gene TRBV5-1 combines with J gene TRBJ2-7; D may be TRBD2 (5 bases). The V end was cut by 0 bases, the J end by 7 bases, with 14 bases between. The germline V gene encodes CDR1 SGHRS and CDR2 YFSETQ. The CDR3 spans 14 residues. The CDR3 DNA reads TGCGCCAGCAGCTTGGCCGCTCTAGCTGCAGAGCAGTACTTC. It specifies CASSLAALAAEQYF. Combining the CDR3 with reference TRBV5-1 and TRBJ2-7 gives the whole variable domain KAGVTQTPRYLIKTRGQQVTLSCSPISGHRSVSWYQQTPGQGLQFLFEYFSETQRNKGNFPGRFSGRQFSNSRSEMNVSTLELGDSALYLCASSLAALAAEQYFGPGTRLTVT.

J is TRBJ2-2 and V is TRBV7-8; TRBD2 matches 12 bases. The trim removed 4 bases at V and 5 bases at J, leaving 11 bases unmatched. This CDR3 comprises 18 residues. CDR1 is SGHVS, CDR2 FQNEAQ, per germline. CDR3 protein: CASSSRMGLAGITGELFF. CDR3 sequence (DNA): TGTGCCAGCAGCTCAAGGATGGGACTAGCGGGTATTACCGGGGAGCTGTTTTTT.

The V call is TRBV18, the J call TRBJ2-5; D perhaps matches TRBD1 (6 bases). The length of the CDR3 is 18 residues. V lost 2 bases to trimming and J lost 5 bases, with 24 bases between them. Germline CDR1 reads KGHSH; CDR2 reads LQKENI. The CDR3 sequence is CASSPGLTGQGFGETQYF. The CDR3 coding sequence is TGTGCCAGCTCACCAGGATTAACGGGCCAGGGGTTTGGGGAGACCCAGTACTTC. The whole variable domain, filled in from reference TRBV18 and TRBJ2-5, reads NAGVMQNPRHLVRRRGQEARLRCSPMKGHSHVYWYRQLPEEGLKFMVYLQKENIIDESGMPKERFSAEFPKEGPSILRIQQVVRGDSAAYFCASSPGLTGQGFGETQYFGPGTRLLVL.

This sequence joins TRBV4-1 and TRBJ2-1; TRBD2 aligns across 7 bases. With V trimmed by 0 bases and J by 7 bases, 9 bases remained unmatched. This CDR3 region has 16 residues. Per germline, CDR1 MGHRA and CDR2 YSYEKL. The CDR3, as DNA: TGCGCCAGCAGCCAAGATATCAGCGGGATGGGGAATGAGCAGTTCTTC. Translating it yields CASSQDISGMGNEQFF.

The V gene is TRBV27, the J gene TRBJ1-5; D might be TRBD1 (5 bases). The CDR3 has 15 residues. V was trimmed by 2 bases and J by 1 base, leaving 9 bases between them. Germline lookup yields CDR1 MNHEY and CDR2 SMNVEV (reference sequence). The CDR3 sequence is CASSLVGGSNQPQHF. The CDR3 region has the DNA TGTGCCAGCAGTTTAGTGGGGGGGAGCAATCAGCCCCAGCATTTT.

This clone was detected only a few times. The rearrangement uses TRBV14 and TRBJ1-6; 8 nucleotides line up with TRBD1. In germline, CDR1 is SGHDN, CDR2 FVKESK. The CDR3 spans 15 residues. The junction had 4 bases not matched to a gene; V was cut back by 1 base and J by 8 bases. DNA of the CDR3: TGTGCCAGCAGCCAAGTAGCAGGGGGCGATTCACCCCTCCACTTT. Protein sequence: CASSQVAGGDSPLHF.

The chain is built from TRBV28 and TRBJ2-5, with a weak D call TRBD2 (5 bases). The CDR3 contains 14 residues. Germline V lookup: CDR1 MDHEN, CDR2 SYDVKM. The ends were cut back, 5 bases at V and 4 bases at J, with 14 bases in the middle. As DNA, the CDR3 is TGTGCCAGCAGTACTTGGACTGACGGAGAGACCCAGTACTTC. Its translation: CASSTWTDGETQYF. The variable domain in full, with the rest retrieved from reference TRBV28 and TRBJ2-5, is DVKVTQSSRYLVKRTGEKVFLECVQDMDHENMFWYRQDPGLGLRLIYFSYDVKMKEKGDIPEGYSVSREKKERFSLILESASTNQTSMYLCASSTWTDGETQYFGPGTRLLVL.

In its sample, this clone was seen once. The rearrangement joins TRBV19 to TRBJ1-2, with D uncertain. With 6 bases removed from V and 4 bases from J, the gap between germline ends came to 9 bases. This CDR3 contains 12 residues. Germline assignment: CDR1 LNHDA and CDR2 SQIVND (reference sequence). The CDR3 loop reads CASRSSGYGYTF. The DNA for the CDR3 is TGTGCCAGTAGGAGCTCGGGCTATGGCTACACCTTC.

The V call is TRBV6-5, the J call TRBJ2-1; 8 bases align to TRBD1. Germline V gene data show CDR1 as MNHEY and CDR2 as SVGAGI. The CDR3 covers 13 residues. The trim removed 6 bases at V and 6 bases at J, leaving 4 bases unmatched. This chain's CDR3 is CASRTDRVNEQFF. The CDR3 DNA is TGTGCCAGCAGAACGGACAGGGTCAATGAGCAGTTCTTC.